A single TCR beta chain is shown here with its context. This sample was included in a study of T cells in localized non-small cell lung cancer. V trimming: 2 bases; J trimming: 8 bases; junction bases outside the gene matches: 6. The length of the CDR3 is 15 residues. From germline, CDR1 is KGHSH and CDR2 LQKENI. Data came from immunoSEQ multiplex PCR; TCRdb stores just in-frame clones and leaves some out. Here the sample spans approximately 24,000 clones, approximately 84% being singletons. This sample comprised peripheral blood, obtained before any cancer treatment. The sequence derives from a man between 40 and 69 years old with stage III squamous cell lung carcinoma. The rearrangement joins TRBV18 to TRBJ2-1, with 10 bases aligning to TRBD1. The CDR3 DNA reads TGTGCCAGCTCACCAAGGGACAGGGGATTGGATGAGCAGTTCTTC. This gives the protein CASSPRDRGLDEQFF.